What follows is one TCR beta chain and its context. This sample was included in a study of shared clonotypes between healthy human individuals. Germline V gene lookup returns CDR1 SEHNR and CDR2 FQNEAQ (reference sequence). The germline V and J ends were trimmed by 2 bases and 2 bases, with 10 bases remaining between them. This CDR3 comprises 15 residues. Profiling relied on immunoSEQ multiplex PCR, and the TCRdb table lists in-frame clones only, not all of them. The repertoire consists of approximately 2.5 million clones, with approximately 93% occurring once and the leading ten covering 0.35% to 0.45%.

The genes are TRBV7-9 and TRBJ1-5; D is unclear. The receptor comes from a man between 18 and 29 years old in good health. Some clones in this sample may be carry-over from other donors' samples. The sample taken for sequencing was naive CD4+ T cells from PBMCs. Noted subset: CD45RA+ positively selected. This chain's CDR3 is CASSLLGAGNQPQHF. CDR3 bases: TGTGCCAGCAGCTTATTGGGTGCGGGCAATCAGCCCCAGCATTTT.